This TCR beta chain comes out of a study of blood T cell repertoires in COVID-19. In the study overall: Sources were T cells, B-cell-depleted T cells, or PBMCs; the material itself was cDNA or gDNA.

Authors' processing steps: Amplified reference gene primers provided the basis for estimating nucleated cell counts. Sequencing used immunoSEQ multiplex PCR; TCRdb keeps in-frame clones, though not all of them. D and trimming were read from the DNA, whereas the V and J calls and clone size are those reported in that table. The sample contains almost 250,000 clones, roughly 85% of which appear only once. Sequenced sample: PBMCs or T cells enriched from blood (not recorded which). The TCR originated in a woman in her 50s with acute COVID-19.

CDR3 protein: CSVEVPQGVANYGYTF. CDR3 DNA sequence: TGCAGCGTTGAGGTCCCCCAGGGGGTTGCCAACTATGGCTACACCTTC. The V call is TRBV29-1, the J call TRBJ1-2, with 7 positions matching TRBD1. This CDR3 contains 16 residues. V was pared by 3 bases and J by 2 bases, with 12 bases of the junction left unmatched. Germline assignment: CDR1 SQVTM and CDR2 ANQGSEA. Filled out from reference TRBV29-1 and TRBJ1-2, the complete variable domain reads SAVISQKPSRDICQRGTSLTIQCQVDSQVTMMFWYRQQPGQSLTLIATANQGSEATYESGFVIDKFPISRPNLTFSTLTVSNMSPEDSSIYLCSVEVPQGVANYGYTFGSGTRLTVV.